A few counts support the clone carrying this T cell receptor (beta chain). These data are taken from a study of blood T cell repertoires in COVID-19. Study-level information: Samples taken during acute and convalescent COVID-19 were collected in the United States, Italy and Spain. The analysed material was cDNA or gDNA that came from T cells, B-cell-depleted T cells, or PBMCs.

Germline CDR1 is SEHNR and CDR2 is FQNEAQ (reference sequence). V shed 5 bases, J shed 4 bases, and the junction held 7 bases outside the gene matches. The CDR3 spans 14 residues. Per the authors' pipeline: It was from reference gene primer amplification that nucleated cell counts were estimated. Produced via immunoSEQ multiplex PCR; TCRdb's table is partial and in-frame only. The V and J calls and clone size were taken over from that table, and D and trimming were inferred from the DNA. Altogether some 160,000 clones are present, approximately 87% being singletons, with the ten largest covering over 9%.

The sample taken for sequencing was peripheral blood. This clonotype originated in a woman in her 70s with COVID-19, enrolled during active disease. V and J are TRBV7-9 and TRBJ1-2, with TRBD1 matching over 7 bases. The chain's CDR3 is CASSPTTGSYGYTF. The CDR3 region has the DNA TGTGCCAGCAGCCCGACGACAGGGAGCTATGGCTACACCTTC.